This passage covers 3 T cell receptor beta chains from one sample sequenced in a study of T cell responses to AZD1222 COVID-19 vaccine. Sequencing was performed with immunoSEQ multiplex PCR; in TCRdb, only in-frame clones are kept and a portion is missing. Altogether about 120,000 clones are present, 87% being singletons, with the ten largest covering 2% to 3%. The starting material was peripheral blood, obtained 28 days after the second AZD1222 dose. Receptor source: an adult who received the AZD1222 COVID-19 vaccine.

The chain combines TRBV9 with TRBJ2-7, with 12 bases matching TRBD1. The CDR3 runs 15 residues. CDR1 is SGDLS, CDR2 YYNGEE, per germline. With V trimmed by 2 bases and J by 5 bases, 5 bases remained unmatched. CDR3 sequence reads: CASSVRGTGGDEQYF. The CDR3 DNA sequence: TGTGCCAGCAGCGTGAGGGGGACAGGGGGCGACGAGCAGTACTTC.

This clone appeared a single time. The genes are TRBV6-2 or TRBV6-3 and TRBJ2-7; D may be TRBD2 (6 bases). Germline-derived CDR1 and CDR2 are MNHEY and SVGEGT. This CDR3 is built from 14 residues. V was shortened by 2 bases and J by 5 bases, with 13 bases between the two germline ends. The DNA for the CDR3 is TGTGCCAGCAGTTACGAATTTGGAGGGAACGAGCAGTACTTC. Translating gives CASSYEFGGNEQYF.

The chain links TRBV6-5 to TRBJ2-1; D is unresolved. This CDR3 contains 13 residues. Trimming took 2 bases from V and 1 from J, leaving 3 bases between them. Germline loops: CDR1 MNHEY, CDR2 SVGAGI. The CDR3 sequence is CASSYKSYNEQFF. DNA of the CDR3: TGTGCCAGCAGTTACAAGTCCTACAATGAGCAGTTCTTC.